This is a list of T cell receptor beta chains from one sample in a study of control samples from healthy donors and cancer patients. Sequencing used immunoSEQ multiplex PCR; TCRdb keeps in-frame clones, though not all of them. The sample holds 170,000 or so clones, roughly 93% seen once. The specimen sequenced was blood. The receptors originated from a man between 18 and 35 years old in good health. Both conserved end residues are part of each CDR3. D genes are given only for firm matches. For some rows the clone size is stated as once, few or many, or as a class when expanded; others skip it.

once,TRBD1,TRBV10-3,TRBJ1-5,TGTGCCATCAGTGAGGGACAGGTTGTCGATCAGCCCCAGCATTTT,CAISEGQVVDQPQHF
-,-,TRBV6-5,TRBJ1-2,TGTGCCACCCGGATCAGGGGAAAGGAATATGGCTACACCTTC,CATRIRGKEYGYTF
once,TRBD2,TRBV2,TRBJ2-7,TGTGCCAGCAGTGACCCCCAGCGGGGGGGGCAGTACTTC,CASSDPQRGGQYF
once,-,TRBV2,TRBJ2-3,TGTGCCAGCAGTGAAGAGAGGGGCGGAGATACGCAGTATTTT,CASSEERGGDTQYF
-,-,TRBV19,TRBJ1-1,TGTGCCAGTAGTGCCACAGGGCGGTGGAGGAACACTGAAGCTTTCTTT,CASSATGRWRNTEAFF
once,-,TRBV2,TRBJ1-4,TGTGCCAGCAGGGGAACAGGGTACGAAAAACTGTTTTTT,CASRGTGYEKLFF
-,-,TRBV5-1,TRBJ1-3,TGCGCCAGCAGCTCAGGGGAAGGAAACACCATATATTTT,CASSSGEGNTIYF
-,-,TRBV6-1,TRBJ1-2,TGTGCCAGCAGTGAACGGTCAGGCTATAACTATGGCTACACCTTC,CASSERSGYNYGYTF
-,TRBD2,TRBV25-1,TRBJ2-1,TGTGCCAGCAGTGCGACTAGCGGGGGGGCTGGGAATGAGCAGTTCTTC,CASSATSGGAGNEQFF
-,-,TRBV25-1,TRBJ2-3,TGTGCCAGCAGTGATAGTCGAGATACGCAGTATTTT,CASSDSRDTQYF
-,-,TRBV7-3,TRBJ1-5,TGTGCCAGCAGCGCCGTTAGGGCGGGGCACGAAGTCCAGCCCCAGCATTTT,CASSAVRAGHEVQPQHF
-,-,TRBV5-1,TRBJ1-3,TGCGCCAGCAGAGCGGGGAGGAACTCTGGAAACACCATATATTTT,CASRAGRNSGNTIYF
-,TRBD2,TRBV10-3,TRBJ2-1,TGTGCCATCAGTGTAAGGAAGAGCGGGGGGGCAGGCGAGCAGTTCTTC,CAISVRKSGGAGEQFF
-,-,TRBV2,TRBJ1-5,TGTGCCAGCAGTGGGACAGATAGCAATCAGCCCCAGCATTTT,CASSGTDSNQPQHF
-,TRBD1,TRBV5-1,TRBJ1-5,TGCGCCAGCAGCTCGGGACAGGGCGGTCAGCCCCAGCATTTT,CASSSGQGGQPQHF
-,TRBD1,TRBV29-1,TRBJ1-1,TGCAGCGTTTCCGACAGGGGCTGGGCTTTCTTT,CSVSDRGWAFF
-,-,TRBV20-1,TRBJ2-1,TGCAGTGCTAGTGTAGAGGGCAGGGAGTTGAGTGCATACAATGAGCAGTTCTTC,CSASVEGRELSAYNEQFF
-,TRBD1,TRBV7-9,TRBJ1-5,TGTGCCAGCAGCCCCCAGGGGGGGGGCAATCAGCCCCAGCATTTT,CASSPQGGGNQPQHF
-,-,TRBV24-1,TRBJ1-1,TGTGCCACCAGTGAGGGAAGGTCGAACACTGAAGCTTTCTTT,CATSEGRSNTEAFF
few,-,TRBV28,TRBJ2-7,TGTGCCAGCAGTCCTCGACAGGTTCTGAGCTACGAGCAGTACTTC,CASSPRQVLSYEQYF
-,-,TRBV6-1,TRBJ2-2,TGTGCCAGCAGTGAAATCAGGGGCGGGGAGCTGTTTTTT,CASSEIRGGELFF
few,-,TRBV7-9,TRBJ1-1,TGTGCCAGCAGCTTAGGGAGATTAGGGGCTGAAGCTTTCTTT,CASSLGRLGAEAFF
-,TRBD1,TRBV25-1,TRBJ1-1,TGTGCCAGCGGACCCATTCAGGGGGGGACTGAAGCTTTCTTT,CASGPIQGGTEAFF
-,TRBD2,TRBV11-3,TRBJ2-1,TGTGCCAGCAGCTTTACGTCCGGACTAGCGGGTTCCGAGCAGTTCTTC,CASSFTSGLAGSEQFF
-,-,TRBV5-1,TRBJ1-1,TGCGCCAGCAGCTTGACGGCAGGAAGCACTGAAGCTTTCTTT,CASSLTAGSTEAFF
-,-,TRBV6-4,TRBJ2-5,TGTGCCAGCAGTATCTCAACCGGGGATACCCAGTACTTC,CASSISTGDTQYF
once,-,TRBV19,TRBJ2-7,TGTGCCAGTAGTATAGTGTTGGAGTCTGCGGGGCAGTACTTC,CASSIVLESAGQYF